These 27 T cell receptor beta chains were sequenced from one sample in a study of Ad26.COV2.S vaccination and SARS-CoV-2 variants. Treatment described: about 20 received Ad26.COV2.S at low or high dose, single or two shots; five or six received placebo; per-sample allocation not given. Sampling was done on day 63 after the first vaccine or placebo injection. Data came from immunoSEQ multiplex PCR; TCRdb stores just in-frame clones and leaves some out. The sample has about 350,000 clones, approximately 86% seen once. The material sequenced was peripheral blood, taken in a trial of Ad26.COV2.S vaccine versus placebo. These receptors all stem from a person between 18 and 60 years old who received the Ad26.COV2.S COVID-19 vaccine or a placebo.

The chain employs TRBV28 and TRBJ1-2; the match to TRBD1 covers 7 bases. V trimming: 6 bases; J trimming: 7 bases; junction bases outside the gene matches: 11. The CDR3 spans 14 residues. Germline CDR1 is MDHEN and CDR2 is SYDVKM. This CDR3 is CASRQLTGMGGYTF. Here the CDR3 DNA reads TGTGCCAGCAGACAATTGACAGGGATGGGTGGCTACACCTTC.

The chain recombines TRBV4-2 with TRBJ2-1; 7 bases are shared with TRBD2. The CDR3 totals 17 residues. Per germline, CDR1 LGHNA and CDR2 YNFKEQ. With V trimmed by 0 bases and J by 0 bases, 5 bases remained unmatched. CDR3 residues: CASSQDNAGASYNEQFF. For the CDR3, the DNA is TGTGCCAGCAGCCAAGATAACGCGGGAGCCTCCTACAATGAGCAGTTCTTC.

This chain joins TRBV24-1 and TRBJ1-5; D gene ambiguous. Trimming cost V 4 bases and J 2 bases, with 11 bases left between them. Germline CDR1 is KGHDR and CDR2 is SFDVKD. The CDR3 is 15 amino acids. CDR3 DNA sequence: TGTGCCACCAGTGACCCCAAGGCAGGCAATCAGCCCCAGCATTTT. Its protein product is CATSDPKAGNQPQHF.

The chain uses TRBV2 and TRBJ2-1; 10 bases align to TRBD2. The germline V gene has CDR1 SNHLY and CDR2 FYNNEI. This CDR3 is 15 amino acids long. With 2 bases clipped from V and 5 bases from J, the junction kept 3 bases outside the gene matches. Here the CDR3 reads CASSEFTSGDNEQFF. The CDR3 nucleotides are TGTGCCAGCAGTGAATTCACTAGCGGGGACAATGAGCAGTTCTTC.

The gene calls are TRBV19 and TRBJ1-1, with D unclear. The CDR3 consists of 14 residues. V was cut by 3 bases and J by 1 base, with 9 bases left in between. The germline CDR1 and CDR2 sequences are LNHDA and SQIVND (reference sequence). The CDR3 here is CASSIGWGNTEAFF. The CDR3, as DNA: TGTGCCAGTAGTATCGGATGGGGGAACACTGAAGCTTTCTTT.

The sample holds one count of this clone. The genes are TRBV27 and TRBJ2-3, with TRBD2 matching 10 bases. The length of the CDR3 is 21 residues. Germline V lookup: CDR1 MNHEY, CDR2 SMNVEV (reference sequence). With 5 bases clipped from V and 1 base from J, the junction kept 21 bases outside the gene matches. The CDR3 DNA is TGTGCCAGCAGTCCCATGTGGCTAGCGGGGGAACTCCGGTGGGGCACAGATACGCAGTATTTT. It codes for CASSPMWLAGELRWGTDTQYF.

This clone is a singleton in its sample. V gene TRBV5-4 combines with J gene TRBJ2-3; 7 nucleotides match TRBD2. Trimming removed 4 bases from V and 2 bases from J; junction bases left unmatched: 13. This CDR3 is built from 17 residues. Germline CDR1 SGHNT, CDR2 YYREEE (reference sequence). This chain's CDR3 is CASSLGRRGTLTDTQYF. CDR3 coding DNA: TGTGCCAGCAGCCTGGGTAGGCGGGGGACCCTCACAGATACGCAGTATTTT.

This rearrangement joins TRBV18 to TRBJ2-1, with 7 bases lining up with TRBD1. Germline V gene data show CDR1 as KGHSH and CDR2 as LQKENI. The CDR3 spans 14 residues. With V trimmed by 1 base and J by 7 bases, 4 bases remained unmatched. The CDR3 nucleotides are TGTGCCAGCTCACCACAATCGACAGGGAATGAGCAGTTCTTC. This codes for CASSPQSTGNEQFF.

V usage is TRBV5-6 and J usage is TRBJ2-2; D uncertain. The CDR3 extends over 16 amino acids. V lost 2 bases and J lost 0, with 11 bases in between. Germline CDR1 is SGHDT and CDR2 is YYEEEE. DNA for the CDR3: TGTGCCAGCAGCTTAGTTAGTAAGGCGAACACCGGGGAGCTGTTTTTT. Protein: CASSLVSKANTGELFF.

Only one count was recorded for this clone. The gene calls are TRBV6-6 and TRBJ2-7; 9 bases match TRBD2. J was trimmed by 0 bases and V by 8 bases; bases with no gene match: 2. CDR1 is MNHNY and CDR2 is SVGAGI in the germline V gene (reference sequence). The CDR3 length is 13 residues. CDR3 residues: CASELAGSYEQYF. CDR3 nucleotides: TGTGCCAGCGAACTAGCGGGCTCCTACGAGCAGTACTTC.

The rearrangement joins TRBV2 to TRBJ2-7; no reliable D call. V shed 10 bases and J shed 0 bases, with 13 bases lying between them. Germline-derived CDR1 and CDR2 are SNHLY and FYNNEI. The CDR3 totals 13 residues. As DNA, the CDR3 is TGTGCCACCCAGGACGGCAACTCCTACGAGCAGTACTTC. Protein sequence: CATQDGNSYEQYF.

There are a few counts of this clone. The CDR3: CASSQRSGSNTEAFF. CDR3 nucleotides: TGTGCCAGCTCACAGCGTTCAGGGTCGAACACTGAAGCTTTCTTT. V gene TRBV18 combines with J gene TRBJ1-1; possible D gene TRBD1, 5 bases. CDR1 and CDR2 (germline): KGHSH, LQKENI. The CDR3 extends over 15 amino acids. Trimming cost V 4 bases and J 1 base, with 13 bases left between them. Full variable domain (remainder filled in from reference TRBV18 and TRBJ1-1): NAGVMQNPRHLVRRRGQEARLRCSPMKGHSHVYWYRQLPEEGLKFMVYLQKENIIDESGMPKERFSAEFPKEGPSILRIQQVVRGDSAAYFCASSQRSGSNTEAFFGQGTRLTVV.

The chain employs TRBV19 and TRBJ2-7, with 9 bases aligning to TRBD1. This CDR3 contains 16 residues. The germline gives CDR1 LNHDA, CDR2 SQIVND (reference sequence). V lost 4 bases to trimming and J lost 2 bases; unmatched junction nucleotides: 9. The CDR3 DNA reads TGTGCCAGTAGTAAACCGGGACAGGGAACGACCTACGAGCAGTACTTC. Protein product: CASSKPGQGTTYEQYF.

This sequence joins TRBV27 and TRBJ2-3; TRBD2 agrees at 10 bases. The CDR3 runs 16 residues. Unmatched junction bases numbered 4, after V lost 3 bases and J lost 1 base. Per germline, CDR1 MNHEY and CDR2 SMNVEV (reference sequence). Here the CDR3 reads CASSFQSGRGTDTQYF. CDR3 DNA: TGTGCCAGCAGTTTCCAGAGCGGGAGGGGCACAGATACGCAGTATTTT.

The genes are TRBV5-6 and TRBJ1-2, with a weak D call TRBD1 (5 bases). The V and J ends lost 1 base and 8 bases respectively, with 12 bases between them. This CDR3 contains 13 residues. CDR1 is SGHDT, CDR2 YYEEEE, per germline. The CDR3 loop reads CASSLRQGGGYTF. The CDR3 DNA reads as TGTGCCAGCAGCTTGAGGCAGGGTGGAGGCTACACCTTC.

The chain carries TRBV6-5 and TRBJ1-5; D gene ambiguous. Looked up from germline, CDR1 is MNHEY and CDR2 is SVGAGI. Between the trimmed V and J ends, which lost 7 bases and 1 base, there was a span of 14 bases. The CDR3 consists of 15 residues. The CDR3 DNA reads as TGTGCCAGCACCGACCCGGGAAGGAGCAATCAGCCCCAGCATTTT. Its protein product is CASTDPGRSNQPQHF.

V and J are TRBV28 and TRBJ1-2; TRBD1 is a possible D gene (6 bases). Trimming stripped 3 bases from V and 3 bases from J, with 14 bases between. The V gene's germline CDR1 is MDHEN and CDR2 SYDVKM. The CDR3 sequence is 15 residues long. In DNA, the CDR3 is TGTGCCAGCAGTTTCCGACAGGCGGGGTACTATGGCTACACCTTC. This translates into CASSFRQAGYYGYTF.

Turning to this clone: Other nucleotide sequences in the sample specify the same CDR3. The chain uses TRBV4-3 and TRBJ1-2; 9 nucleotides match TRBD1. The germline CDR1 and CDR2 sequences are LGHNA and YSLEER. V dropped 4 bases and J dropped 5; count of bases not matched to a gene: 2. The CDR3 has 13 amino acids. This CDR3 is CASSRDRDYGYTF. In DNA, the CDR3 is TGCGCCAGCAGCCGGGACAGGGATTATGGCTACACCTTC.

The chain combines TRBV7-8 with TRBJ1-5; D not resolved. Germline V gene data show CDR1 as SGHVS and CDR2 as FQNEAQ. V lost 6 bases and J lost 6, with 15 bases in between. The CDR3 loop spans 14 amino acids. CDR3 loop: CASSRLGLGQPQHF. As DNA, the CDR3 is TGTGCCAGCAGTAGGTTAGGGCTAGGTCAGCCCCAGCATTTT. The whole variable domain, filled in from reference TRBV7-8 and TRBJ1-5, reads GAGVSQSPRYKVAKRGQDVALRCDPISGHVSLFWYQQALGQGPEFLTYFQNEAQLDKSGLPSDRFFAERPEGSVSTLKIQRTQQEDSAVYLCASSRLGLGQPQHFGDGTRLSIL.

The genes are TRBV28 and TRBJ1-1; tentative D call: TRBD1 (6 bases). The CDR3 has 14 amino acids. Germline assignment: CDR1 MDHEN and CDR2 SYDVKM. The V end lost 5 bases, the J end lost 0 bases, and 10 bases lay between the germline ends. CDR3 DNA: TGTGCCAGCAGTAGGGGGGGCTTGAACACTGAAGCTTTCTTT. It yields the protein CASSRGGLNTEAFF.

The V gene is TRBV10-3, the J gene TRBJ1-2; weak D call: TRBD1 (5 bases). Germline assignment: CDR1 ENHRY and CDR2 SYGVKD. The CDR3 runs to 11 residues. The CDR3 DNA reads TGTGCGGCCGGAGGGGTTTCCGGCTACACCTTC. Residues: CAAGGVSGYTF.

The J gene is TRBJ2-3, the V gene TRBV4-1, with no clear D. Per germline, CDR1 MGHRA and CDR2 YSYEKL. This CDR3 has 16 amino acids. V was shortened by 1 base and J by 6 bases, with 17 bases between the two germline ends. CDR3 nucleotides: TGCGCCAGCAGCCAAGTCTGGGCGAGAGTATCCGATACGCAGTATTTT. This gives the protein CASSQVWARVSDTQYF.

The chain recombines TRBV7-8 with TRBJ2-1; 8 bases map to TRBD2. Looked up from germline, CDR1 is SGHVS and CDR2 is FQNEAQ. The CDR3 loop spans 17 amino acids. The J segment lost 8 bases and the V segment lost 4 bases, leaving 16 bases of the junction unmatched. The CDR3, as DNA: TGTGCCAGCAGCTCCGCGGAGGGCAGCGGGAGAAGGTATGAGCAGTTCTTC. It translates to CASSSAEGSGRRYEQFF.

The rearrangement uses TRBV19 and TRBJ1-2; D remains unclear. The length of the CDR3 is 16 residues. CDR1 is LNHDA and CDR2 is SQIVND in the germline V gene (reference sequence). Trimming cost V 2 bases and J 5 bases, with 18 bases left between them. CDR3 sequence: CASSIQGRAHLYGYTF. CDR3 coding DNA: TGTGCCAGTAGTATACAAGGGAGGGCCCACCTTTATGGCTACACCTTC.

This clone came up once. The chain has TRBV14 and TRBJ2-5, with a tentative D call TRBD2 (6 bases). Germline V lookup: CDR1 SGHDN, CDR2 FVKESK. The length of the CDR3 is 15 residues. V shed 2 bases and J shed 5 bases, with 15 bases lying between them. CDR3 nucleotides: TGTGCCAGCAGCCAAACCGGTTTGGGGAGGGAGACCCAGTACTTC. The encoded protein is CASSQTGLGRETQYF.

The chain recombines TRBV7-2 with TRBJ2-7, with a possible D match to TRBD1 (6 bases). V lost 7 bases and J lost 8, with 15 bases in between. The germline V gene encodes CDR1 SGHTA and CDR2 FQGNSA. The length of the CDR3 is 12 residues. The chain's CDR3 is CASNPRGNKQYF. The CDR3 coding sequence is TGTGCCAGCAACCCCAGGGGAAATAAGCAGTACTTC. Complete variable domain (other parts from reference TRBV7-2 and TRBJ2-7): GAGVSQSPSNKVTEKGKDVELRCDPISGHTALYWYRQSLGQGLEFLIYFQGNSAPDKSGLPSDRFSAERTGGSVSTLTIQRTQQEDSAVYLCASNPRGNKQYFGPGTRLTVT.

This clone appeared once. This chain connects TRBV29-1 to TRBJ2-3, with D perhaps TRBD2 (5 bases). Germline-derived CDR1 and CDR2 are SQVTM and ANQGSEA. This CDR3 has 13 residues. The V end lost 3 bases, the J end lost 0 bases, and 7 bases lay between the germline ends. CDR3 amino acids: CSVDLASTDTQYF. In nucleotides, the CDR3 is TGCAGCGTTGACCTAGCTAGCACAGATACGCAGTATTTT.